The 10 T cell receptor beta chains given below trace back to one sample, sequenced in a study of neurological immune-mediated disorders. A single record per CDR3 protein comes from TCRdb applying MiXCR to the 5' RACE reads. The sample includes approximately 85,000 distinct CDR3 sequences, about 13% of them seen just once. Time point of the sample: longitudinal time-point 2. Material for sequencing was PBMCs. These receptors were taken from a female donor with HTLV-1-associated myelopathy (HAM/TSP).

This clonotype has at least ten counts. The chain couples TRBV28 to TRBJ2-7; 10 bases map to TRBD2. Germline V gives CDR1 MDHEN, CDR2 SYDVKM. V lost 5 bases and J lost 2; bases outside the gene matches: 12. CDR3 length: 17 residues. This chain's CDR3 is CASSPRLGTSVTYEQYF. DNA of the CDR3: TGTGCCAGCAGTCCTCGTCTCGGGACTAGCGTTACCTACGAGCAGTACTTC.

This clonotype occurred many times. The chain carries TRBV20-1 and TRBJ1-5; 7 bases are shared with TRBD1. This CDR3 spans 11 amino acids. Per germline, CDR1 DFQATT and CDR2 SNEGSKA (reference sequence). The V segment lost 5 bases and the J segment 5 bases; nucleotides outside the gene matches: 0. CDR3 coding DNA: TGCAGTGCTGACAGGGATCAGCCCCAGCATTTT. This encodes CSADRDQPQHF.

The sample holds many counts of this clonotype. V is TRBV6-1 and J is TRBJ1-5; possibly TRBD1 for D (6 bases). Per germline, CDR1 MNHNS and CDR2 SASEGT. The V end was cut by 7 bases, the J end by 0 bases, with 13 bases between. This CDR3 region has 15 residues. CDR3 coding DNA: TGTGCCAGCAACCAAGGGGGTAATAGCAATCAGCCCCAGCATTTT. This encodes CASNQGGNSNQPQHF.

This chain links TRBV2 with TRBJ2-1, with no clear D. V dropped 6 bases and J dropped 5 bases, with 8 bases sitting between them. The CDR3 consists of 12 residues. Germline V lookup: CDR1 SNHLY, CDR2 FYNNEI. CDR3 nucleotides: TGTGCCAGCAGCACCGAGCACAATGAGCAGTTCTTC. Translated: CASSTEHNEQFF.

This clonotype was counted ten times or more. The rearrangement joins TRBV5-5 to TRBJ2-7, with D hard to call. From germline, CDR1 is SGHKS and CDR2 YYEKEE (reference sequence). This CDR3 contains 12 residues. Trimming pared 10 bases from V and 0 bases from J, leaving 11 bases between. The CDR3 sequence: CACGQNSYEQYF. CDR3 nucleotide sequence: TGTGCCTGCGGCCAAAACTCCTACGAGCAGTACTTC. Combining the CDR3 with reference TRBV5-5 and TRBJ2-7 gives the whole variable domain DAGVTQSPTHLIKTRGQQVTLRCSPISGHKSVSWYQQVLGQGPQFIFQYYEKEERGRGNFPDRFSARQFPNYSSELNVNALLLGDSALYLCACGQNSYEQYFGPGTRLTVT.

Note on this clonotype: This may arise from a read error, as a much more abundant clone is one base away. CDR3 sequence reads: CASSHGTVIEKLFF. DNA of the CDR3: TGTGCCAGCAGTCACGGGACAGTGATCGAAAAACTGTTTTTT. The chain joins TRBV2 to TRBJ1-4; 7 nucleotides agree with TRBD1. Germline trimming cut 5 bases from V and 8 bases from J; bases unmatched to any gene: 8. The CDR3 consists of 14 residues. Germline V gene sequence: CDR1 SNHLY, CDR2 FYNNEI.

This clonotype was seen many times. The V gene is TRBV4-1, the J gene TRBJ2-3, with TRBD2 identical over 8 bases. The CDR3 runs 15 residues. Germline CDR1 MGHRA, CDR2 YSYEKL. V lost 4 bases to trimming and J lost 2 bases; unmatched junction nucleotides: 5. CDR3 bases: TGCGCCAGCAGCCTAGCGGGGCGAACCACAGATACGCAGTATTTT. This codes for CASSLAGRTTDTQYF.

The chain recombines TRBV6-5 with TRBJ2-7; the match to TRBD1 covers 9 bases. CDR3 length: 14 residues. The V gene's germline CDR1 is MNHEY and CDR2 SVGAGI. V dropped 5 bases and J dropped 5; count of bases not matched to a gene: 7. The CDR3 DNA reads TGTGCCAGCAGTCCCGGGACAGGGAAAAACGAGCAGTACTTC. Protein product: CASSPGTGKNEQYF.

This clonotype was found many times. This chain uses TRBV24-1 with TRBJ2-4; 10 bases map to TRBD1. Per the germline V gene, CDR1 is KGHDR and CDR2 is SFDVKD. V lost 3 bases and J lost 6; bases outside the gene matches: 7. The CDR3 is made up of 16 amino acids. The CDR3 sequence: CATSDAPGQGRNIQYF. CDR3 coding DNA: TGTGCCACCAGTGATGCTCCGGGACAGGGGAGAAACATTCAGTACTTC.

The CDR3 DNA reads TGTGCCAGCGGTCGTATAGGTGGCAGCTTGGAAGGGGCCCCTGAAGCTTTCTTT. The encoded protein is CASGRIGGSLEGAPEAFF. The genes are TRBV28 and TRBJ1-1, with a weak D call TRBD1 (5 bases). V lost 8 bases and J 6 bases, leaving 31 bases between the germline ends. Germline CDR1 MDHEN, CDR2 SYDVKM. The CDR3 has 18 residues.